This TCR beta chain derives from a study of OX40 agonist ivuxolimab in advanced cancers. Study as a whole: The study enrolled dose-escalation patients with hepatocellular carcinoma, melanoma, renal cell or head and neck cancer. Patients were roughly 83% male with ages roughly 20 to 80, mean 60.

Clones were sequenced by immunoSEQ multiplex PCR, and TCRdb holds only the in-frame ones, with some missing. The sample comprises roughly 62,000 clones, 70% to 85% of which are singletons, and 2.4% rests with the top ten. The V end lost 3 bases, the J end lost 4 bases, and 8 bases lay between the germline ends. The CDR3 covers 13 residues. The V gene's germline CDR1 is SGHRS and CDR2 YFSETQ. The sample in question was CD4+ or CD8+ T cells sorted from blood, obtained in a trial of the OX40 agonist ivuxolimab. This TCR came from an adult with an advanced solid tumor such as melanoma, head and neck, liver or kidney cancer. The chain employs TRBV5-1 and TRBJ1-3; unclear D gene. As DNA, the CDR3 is TGCGCCAGCAGCTCTTCGACGGGAAACACCATATATTTT. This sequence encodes CASSSSTGNTIYF.